This T cell receptor (beta chain) stems from a study of cytomegalovirus exposure and HLA in healthy donors. Overall study findings and caveats: There were reportedly fewer N-insertions in an Asian-associated ancestry cluster than the roughly 670-donor mean, in a later analysis. Associated with HLA alleles at 0.05 false discovery rate in a later analysis were over 15,000 TCR beta sequences. Analyses of presence/absence relied on an assumption of roughly uniform sequencing depth across donors. The authors later found HLA-associated TCR beta chains more clonally expanded than equally common others.

About this clone: What it binds is not known.

Germline-derived CDR1 and CDR2 are SGHAT and FQNNGV. The V gene lost 0 bases and the J gene lost 2 bases, with 11 bases spanning the gap. The CDR3 length is 15 residues. Primers included in the PCR were 60 Vbeta and 13 Jbeta primers. TCRdb's copy holds only in-frame clones and misses some; the assay was immunoSEQ multiplex PCR. The sample has 120,000 or so clones; 83% are singletons. The specimen sequenced was PBMCs. The gene calls are TRBV11-2 and TRBJ2-7; D gene ambiguous. This TCR was sampled from a middle-aged woman in good health and CMV-seropositive. This chain's CDR3 is CASSLDTGNTYEQYF. CDR3 nucleotide sequence: TGTGCCAGCAGCTTAGATACGGGTAACACCTACGAGCAGTACTTC. The full variable domain, rest sourced from reference TRBV11-2 and TRBJ2-7, is EAGVAQSPRYKIIEKRQSVAFWCNPISGHATLYWYQQILGQGPKLLIQFQNNGVVDDSQLPKDRFSAERLKGVDSTLKIQPAKLEDSAVYLCASSLDTGNTYEQYFGPGTRLTVT.